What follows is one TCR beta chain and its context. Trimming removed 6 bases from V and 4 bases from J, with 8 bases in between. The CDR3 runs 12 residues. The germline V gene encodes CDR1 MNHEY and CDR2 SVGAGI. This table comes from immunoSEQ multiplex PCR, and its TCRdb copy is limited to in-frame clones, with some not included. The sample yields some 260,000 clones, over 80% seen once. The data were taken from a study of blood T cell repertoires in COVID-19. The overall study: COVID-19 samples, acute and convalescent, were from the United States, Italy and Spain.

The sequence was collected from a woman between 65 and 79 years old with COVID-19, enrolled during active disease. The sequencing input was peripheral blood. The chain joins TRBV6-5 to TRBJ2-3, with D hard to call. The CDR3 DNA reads TGTGCCAGCAGCCCGGTGGCAGATACGCAGTATTTT. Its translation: CASSPVADTQYF.